This paragraph reports one TCR beta chain. This specimen belongs to a study of blood T cell repertoires in COVID-19. Study-wide background: Sites in the United States, Italy and Spain provided acute and convalescent COVID-19 samples. Nucleic acid was either cDNA or gDNA, and it came from T cells, B-cell-depleted T cells, or PBMCs.

Per the original data handling: By means of reference gene primer amplification, nucleated cell counts were estimated. Profiled with immunoSEQ multiplex PCR; TCRdb holds only in-frame clones, not every one. V and J calls and clone size are copied from that table; D and trimming were computed from the DNA. This sample carries approximately 97,000 clones, approximately 86% of them seen once, and the ten largest clones take roughly 5.2%. J was trimmed by 3 bases and V by 3 bases; bases with no gene match: 7. In germline, CDR1 is SGHRS, CDR2 YFSETQ. The CDR3 spans 16 residues. The Seattle patients, enrolled during active infection, were followed longitudinally.

Source material: peripheral blood. The clonotype comes from a woman aged 45-60 years with COVID-19, enrolled during active disease. The chain carries TRBV5-1 and TRBJ1-1, with 11 bases matching TRBD1. The CDR3 sequence is CASSSRTGGADTEAFF. The CDR3 DNA reads as TGCGCCAGCAGCTCTAGGACAGGGGGCGCCGACACTGAAGCTTTCTTT. The variable domain in full, with the rest retrieved from reference TRBV5-1 and TRBJ1-1, is KAGVTQTPRYLIKTRGQQVTLSCSPISGHRSVSWYQQTPGQGLQFLFEYFSETQRNKGNFPGRFSGRQFSNSRSEMNVSTLELGDSALYLCASSSRTGGADTEAFFGQGTRLTVV.